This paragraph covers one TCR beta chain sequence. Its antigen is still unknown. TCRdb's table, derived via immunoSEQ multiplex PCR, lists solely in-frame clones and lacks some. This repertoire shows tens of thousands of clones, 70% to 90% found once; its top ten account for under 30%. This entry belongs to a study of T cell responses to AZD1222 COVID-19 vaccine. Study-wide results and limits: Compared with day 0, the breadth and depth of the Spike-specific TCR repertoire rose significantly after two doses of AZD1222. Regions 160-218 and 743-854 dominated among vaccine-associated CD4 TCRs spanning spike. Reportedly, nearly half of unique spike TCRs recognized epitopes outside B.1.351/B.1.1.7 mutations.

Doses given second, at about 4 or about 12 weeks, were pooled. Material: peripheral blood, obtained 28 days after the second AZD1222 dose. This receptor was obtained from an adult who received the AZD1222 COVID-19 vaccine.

As DNA, the CDR3 is TGTGCCAGCAGCTTAGTTTCCCGCCCCACAGGGCCTGGTGGCTACACCTTC. As protein: CASSLVSRPTGPGGYTF. The rearrangement uses TRBV7-9 and TRBJ1-2; a possible D gene is TRBD1 (6 bases). The ends were cut back, 1 base at V and 7 bases at J, with 22 bases in the middle. The CDR3 covers 17 residues. The germline gives CDR1 SEHNR, CDR2 FQNEAQ (reference sequence). Complete variable domain (other parts from reference TRBV7-9 and TRBJ1-2): DTGVSQNPRHKITKRGQNVTFRCDPISEHNRLYWYRQTLGQGPEFLTYFQNEAQLEKSRLLSDRFSAERPKGSFSTLEIQRTEQGDSAMYLCASSLVSRPTGPGGYTFGSGTRLTVV.